The 13 T cell receptor beta chains reported below all come from one sample, sequenced in a study of blood T cell repertoires in COVID-19. Only in-frame clones appear in the TCRdb table, and some are missing; sequencing was by immunoSEQ multiplex PCR. The sample has about 440,000 clones; roughly 91% are singletons. The source material was peripheral blood. These receptors originate from a young woman with acute or convalescent COVID-19.

The rearrangement joins TRBV6-5 to TRBJ2-1; D may be TRBD1 (6 bases). There are 15 residues in the CDR3. Germline CDR1 MNHEY, CDR2 SVGAGI. Trimming removed 5 bases at V and 0 bases at J, with 11 bases between. The CDR3 DNA is TGTGCCAGCAGTCTAGGGGACAACTCCTACAATGAGCAGTTCTTC. Translation gives CASSLGDNSYNEQFF.

The J gene is TRBJ1-3, the V gene TRBV7-8; unclear D gene. The germline gives CDR1 SGHVS, CDR2 FQNEAQ. Trimming removed 0 bases at V and 7 bases at J, with 13 bases between. This CDR3 is 15 amino acids long. CDR3 loop: CASSLAFEGANTIYF. CDR3 coding DNA: TGTGCCAGCAGCTTAGCGTTTGAGGGTGCGAACACCATATATTTT.

The chain combines TRBV6-1 with TRBJ1-5; perhaps TRBD1 as D (6 bases). This CDR3 is 15 amino acids long. V dropped 2 bases and J dropped 6 bases, with 14 bases sitting between them. Germline loops: CDR1 MNHNS, CDR2 SASEGT. CDR3: CASSEFRGLSQPQHF. The CDR3 DNA is TGTGCCAGCAGTGAATTCAGGGGATTATCTCAGCCCCAGCATTTT.

In its sample, this clone was seen a few times. This chain uses TRBV7-9 with TRBJ2-2, with 7 bases aligning to TRBD1. The trim removed 7 bases at V and 4 bases at J, leaving 15 bases unmatched. Germline V CDR1 and CDR2: SEHNR, FQNEAQ (reference sequence). The CDR3 is 17 amino acids. The CDR3 loop reads CASTNSGQLVSTGELFF. The CDR3 DNA sequence: TGTGCCAGCACCAATTCGGGACAGCTAGTTTCCACCGGGGAGCTGTTTTTT. The full variable domain, with the rest looked up from reference TRBV7-9 and TRBJ2-2, is DTGVSQNPRHKITKRGQNVTFRCDPISEHNRLYWYRQTLGQGPEFLTYFQNEAQLEKSRLLSDRFSAERPKGSFSTLEIQRTEQGDSAMYLCASTNSGQLVSTGELFFGEGSRLTVL.

V is TRBV5-1 and J is TRBJ2-3; D perhaps matches TRBD2 (5 bases). V was shortened by 0 bases and J by 2 bases, with 7 bases between the two germline ends. In germline, CDR1 is SGHRS, CDR2 YFSETQ. The CDR3 is made up of 14 amino acids. The CDR3 sequence: CASSLAGNTDTQYF. CDR3 nucleotides: TGCGCCAGCAGCTTGGCGGGGAACACAGATACGCAGTATTTT. The full variable domain, in which reference TRBV5-1 and TRBJ2-3 provide the parts outside the CDR3, is KAGVTQTPRYLIKTRGQQVTLSCSPISGHRSVSWYQQTPGQGLQFLFEYFSETQRNKGNFPGRFSGRQFSNSRSEMNVSTLELGDSALYLCASSLAGNTDTQYFGPGTRLTVL.

The chain has TRBV6-5 and TRBJ2-2; D unclear. The CDR3 sequence is 15 residues long. Germline V gives CDR1 MNHEY, CDR2 SVGAGI. V was trimmed by 3 bases and J by 4 bases, leaving 12 bases between them. This chain's CDR3 is CASSYSQRSTGELFF. The CDR3 DNA sequence: TGTGCCAGCAGTTATTCCCAGAGGTCCACCGGGGAGCTGTTTTTT.

The chain links TRBV25-1 to TRBJ1-2; D is unclear. Deletions cut 1 base from V and 9 bases from J, with 12 bases between. The CDR3 has 13 residues. CDR1 is MGHDK, CDR2 SYGVNS, per germline. The CDR3 DNA follows: TGTGCCAGCAGTGAATCTATCGCGATGCGCTACACCTTC. It encodes CASSESIAMRYTF.

V gene TRBV10-3 combines with J gene TRBJ2-2; 8 bases are shared with TRBD2. This CDR3 contains 15 residues. V gave up 6 bases and J gave up 6 bases; unmatched junction bases: 9. Germline assignment: CDR1 ENHRY and CDR2 SYGVKD. Here the CDR3 DNA reads TGTGCCATCAGCCGGGGGGGGATATCCCCCGGGGAGCTGTTTTTT. Residues: CAISRGGISPGELFF.

The chain carries TRBV30 and TRBJ1-3; 8 bases agree with TRBD1. Looked up from germline, CDR1 is GTSNPN and CDR2 is SVGIG (reference sequence). CDR3 size: 16 residues. V was clipped by 3 bases and J by 0 bases; unmatched bases: 7. CDR3 DNA: TGTGCCTGGAGAAGGTTTCAGGGGGCCTCTGGAAACACCATATATTTT. Protein: CAWRRFQGASGNTIYF.

This clone was observed once. The V and J genes are TRBV3-1 (or the pseudogene TRBV3-2) and TRBJ2-7; D perhaps matches TRBD1 (5 bases). With 4 bases removed from V and 3 bases from J, the gap between germline ends came to 19 bases. This CDR3 region has 16 residues. Germline V gene sequence: CDR1 LGHDT, CDR2 YNNKEL (reference sequence). DNA of the CDR3: TGTGCCAGCAGCCCCCAGGGCAGGGTAATCGACTACGAGCAGTACTTC. It encodes CASSPQGRVIDYEQYF.

The J gene is TRBJ2-2, the V gene TRBV6-5, with 8 bases lining up with TRBD1. Germline V gene sequence: CDR1 MNHEY, CDR2 SVGAGI. V lost 8 bases, J lost 1 base, and 6 bases stayed unmatched. The CDR3 is made up of 15 amino acids. The DNA for the CDR3 is TGTGCCAGCGAAAGACAGGGGCGGAACACCGGGGAGCTGTTTTTT. This encodes CASERQGRNTGELFF.

CDR3 sequence: CASSDGVWSGNTIYF. The CDR3, as DNA: TGTGCCAGCAGCGACGGGGTATGGTCTGGAAACACCATATATTTT. This chain connects TRBV7-9 to TRBJ1-3, with D hard to call. V lost 5 bases and J 1 base, leaving 12 bases between the germline ends. CDR1 is SEHNR, CDR2 FQNEAQ, per germline (reference sequence). The CDR3 contains 15 residues.

The CDR3 DNA reads TGTGCCAGCAGCTGGGGGACTAGCGGGGGTTATACAGATACGCAGTATTTT. Translated, it gives CASSWGTSGGYTDTQYF. The rearrangement uses TRBV9 and TRBJ2-3, with TRBD2 matching over 14 bases. Looked up from germline, CDR1 is SGDLS and CDR2 is YYNGEE. This CDR3 has 17 amino acids. With V trimmed by 4 bases and J by 3 bases, 7 bases remained unmatched.